What follows are 20 T cell receptor beta chains derived from one specimen sequenced in a study of blood T cell repertoires in COVID-19. Measured with immunoSEQ multiplex PCR; TCRdb has only the in-frame clones, and not every one. The table lists 200,000 or so clones, around 80% of them singletons. Sequencing was carried out using peripheral blood. These TCRs come from a human donor with acute or convalescent COVID-19. The donor label of this sample is uncertain.

This chain connects TRBV29-1 to TRBJ1-1; TRBD1 matches at 7 bases. In germline, CDR1 is SQVTM, CDR2 ANQGSEA. V was pared by 7 bases and J by 4 bases, with 0 bases of the junction left unmatched. CDR3 length equals 10 residues. CDR3: CSAGGTEAFF. Written as DNA, the CDR3 is TGCAGCGCAGGGGGCACTGAAGCTTTCTTT. The entire variable domain, with the rest obtained from reference TRBV29-1 and TRBJ1-1, is as follows: SAVISQKPSRDICQRGTSLTIQCQVDSQVTMMFWYRQQPGQSLTLIATANQGSEATYESGFVIDKFPISRPNLTFSTLTVSNMSPEDSSIYLCSAGGTEAFFGQGTRLTVV.

The chain is built from TRBV5-1 and TRBJ1-1; TRBD1 aligns across 12 bases. V shed 4 bases, J shed 5 bases, and the junction held 3 bases outside the gene matches. The germline V gene encodes CDR1 SGHRS and CDR2 YFSETQ. The CDR3 extends over 14 amino acids. The CDR3 protein is CASSQGQGATEAFF. As DNA, the CDR3 is TGCGCCAGCAGCCAGGGACAGGGGGCAACTGAAGCTTTCTTT.

In this sample, this clone turned up a few times. J is TRBJ1-1 and V is TRBV6-1; the D is unclear. Trimming removed 0 bases from V and 6 bases from J, with 17 bases in between. This CDR3 region has 16 residues. Germline assignment: CDR1 MNHNS and CDR2 SASEGT. The CDR3 sequence is CASSEAWFGPTAEAFF. The CDR3, as DNA: TGTGCCAGCAGTGAAGCGTGGTTTGGGCCAACCGCTGAAGCTTTCTTT.

This chain uses TRBV5-1 with TRBJ2-7; D is possibly TRBD1 (7 bases). CDR1 and CDR2 from the germline V gene are SGHRS and YFSETQ. CDR3 length: 14 amino acids. With 2 bases removed from V and 9 bases from J, the gap between germline ends came to 18 bases. The CDR3 DNA reads as TGCGCCAGCAGCTTCGGACAGGCGGGAATTGGGCAGTACTTC. It translates to CASSFGQAGIGQYF.

The chain links TRBV6-2 or TRBV6-3 to TRBJ1-2, with D hard to call. This CDR3 has 13 residues. Germline CDR1 and CDR2: MNHEY and SVGEGT. V was shortened by 3 bases and J by 6 bases, with 11 bases between the two germline ends. CDR3 protein: CASSYSHPNGYTF. The DNA of the CDR3 is TGTGCCAGCAGTTATTCACACCCCAATGGCTACACCTTC.

This chain connects TRBV19 to TRBJ1-6, with a possible D match to TRBD1 (5 bases). This CDR3 is built from 15 residues. V was shortened by 6 bases and J by 1 base, with 10 bases between the two germline ends. CDR1 and CDR2 from the germline V gene are LNHDA and SQIVND (reference sequence). The CDR3 DNA reads TGTGCCAGTAGCCCCGGGGGGTCCTATAATTCACCCCTCCACTTT. Its protein product is CASSPGGSYNSPLHF. The full variable domain, its missing parts supplied by reference TRBV19 and TRBJ1-6, is DGGITQSPKYLFRKEGQNVTLSCEQNLNHDAMYWYRQDPGQGLRLIYYSQIVNDFQKGDIAEGYSVSREKKESFPLTVTSAQKNPTAFYLCASSPGGSYNSPLHFGNGTRLTVT.

The J gene is TRBJ1-2, the V gene TRBV27, with a weak D call TRBD1 (5 bases). The CDR3 spans 15 residues. Trimming stripped 6 bases from V and 6 bases from J, with 20 bases between. Germline V gene lookup returns CDR1 MNHEY and CDR2 SMNVEV (reference sequence). The CDR3 region is CASSLLDPLRDGYTF. In DNA form, the CDR3 reads TGTGCCAGCAGCTTACTCGACCCCCTCAGGGATGGCTACACCTTC.

The V and J genes are TRBV19 and TRBJ1-5; D unclear. This CDR3 has 14 residues. Germline V lookup: CDR1 LNHDA, CDR2 SQIVND (reference sequence). V lost 7 bases and J lost 7, with 17 bases in between. The chain's CDR3 is CASKYNGEWQPQHF. CDR3 nucleotide sequence: TGTGCCAGTAAGTACAACGGGGAATGGCAGCCCCAGCATTTT.

The rearrangement joins TRBV7-2 to TRBJ2-5, with 10 nucleotides matching TRBD1. Germline assignment: CDR1 SGHTA and CDR2 FQGNSA. The length of the CDR3 is 14 residues. Trimming cost V 5 bases and J 4 bases; bases outside gene matches: 4. The chain's CDR3 is CASSTWTGGETQYF. The CDR3 DNA reads as TGTGCCAGCAGCACCTGGACAGGGGGAGAGACCCAGTACTTC.

The V and J genes are TRBV7-9 and TRBJ1-3; TRBD1 is a possible D gene (5 bases). The germline CDR1 and CDR2 sequences are SEHNR and FQNEAQ (reference sequence). The CDR3 consists of 13 residues. Trimming pared 1 base from V and 4 bases from J, leaving 5 bases between. CDR3 DNA sequence: TGTGCCAGCAGCTTAGAGGGGGGAAACACCATATATTTT. This codes for CASSLEGGNTIYF.

This chain connects TRBV5-1 to TRBJ2-7; TRBD1 matches at 7 bases. The V segment lost 5 bases and the J segment 1 base; nucleotides outside the gene matches: 6. The CDR3 spans 14 residues. Per the germline V gene, CDR1 is SGHRS and CDR2 is YFSETQ. The CDR3 bases are TGCGCCAGCAGTAGACAGGGTTTGTCCTACGAGCAGTACTTC. Amino acid sequence: CASSRQGLSYEQYF.

The chain carries TRBV7-8 and TRBJ2-7; possible D gene TRBD1, 5 bases. The length of the CDR3 is 15 residues. V was cut by 0 bases and J by 5 bases, with 14 bases left in between. From germline, CDR1 is SGHVS and CDR2 FQNEAQ. This chain's CDR3 is CASSLAGPGNHEQYF. Written as DNA, the CDR3 is TGTGCCAGCAGCTTAGCCGGCCCAGGGAATCACGAGCAGTACTTC.

The chain uses TRBV10-3 and TRBJ2-3, with 8 nucleotides matching TRBD1. The CDR3 contains 16 residues. The germline gives CDR1 ENHRY, CDR2 SYGVKD. The J segment lost 2 bases and the V segment lost 2 bases, leaving 6 bases of the junction unmatched. CDR3 coding DNA: TGTGCCATCAGTGAGACAGGGGGGACCGTCACAGATACGCAGTATTTT. As protein: CAISETGGTVTDTQYF.

This sequence joins TRBV5-4 and TRBJ1-1, with TRBD1 matching 11 bases. The ends lost 4 bases at V and 10 bases at J; junction bases unmatched: 9. The CDR3 is 14 amino acids. Per the germline V gene, CDR1 is SGHNT and CDR2 is YYREEE (reference sequence). The CDR3 loop reads CASSPRTGGVAAFF. In DNA, the CDR3 is TGTGCCAGCAGCCCACGGACAGGGGGCGTAGCAGCTTTCTTT.

This chain connects TRBV9 to TRBJ2-4; TRBD1 agrees at 7 bases. The CDR3 length is 14 residues. V shed 4 bases, J shed 5 bases, and the junction held 6 bases outside the gene matches. Germline V lookup: CDR1 SGDLS, CDR2 YYNGEE. CDR3 sequence: CASSNGQVENIQYF. Written as DNA, the CDR3 is TGTGCCAGCAGCAACGGACAGGTGGAAAACATTCAGTACTTC.

This clone has more than one count but fewer than ten. The V gene is TRBV5-1, the J gene TRBJ2-5, with TRBD1 identical over 7 bases. Germline CDR1 and CDR2: SGHRS and YFSETQ. This CDR3 comprises 15 residues. Unmatched junction bases numbered 6, after V lost 2 bases and J lost 2 bases. DNA of the CDR3: TGCGCCAGCAGCTTACAGGGGTTGCGGCAAGAGACCCAGTACTTC. As protein: CASSLQGLRQETQYF.

The chain has TRBV3-1 (or the pseudogene TRBV3-2) and TRBJ2-2; D gene ambiguous. The germline V and J ends were trimmed by 5 bases and 0 bases, with 16 bases remaining between them. CDR1 is LGHDT, CDR2 YNNKEL, per germline (reference sequence). The CDR3 is made up of 17 amino acids. The CDR3 DNA reads as TGTGCCAGCAGCGCGATAACCCCCGATCCGAACACCGGGGAGCTGTTTTTT. This translates into CASSAITPDPNTGELFF.

The CDR3 reads CATSETSGYNEQFF. CDR3 nucleotides: TGTGCCACCAGTGAGACTAGCGGTTACAATGAGCAGTTCTTC. V gene TRBV24-1 combines with J gene TRBJ2-1, with TRBD2 identical over 9 bases. The CDR3 covers 14 residues. The germline V gene encodes CDR1 KGHDR and CDR2 SFDVKD. V was pared by 4 bases and J by 4 bases, with 1 base of the junction left unmatched.

The chain has TRBV5-1 and TRBJ2-5; D is perhaps TRBD2 (7 bases). Germline V lookup: CDR1 SGHRS, CDR2 YFSETQ. The V end lost 4 bases, the J end lost 0 bases, and 16 bases lay between the germline ends. The CDR3 is 16 amino acids. DNA of the CDR3: TGCGCCAGCAGCGGGGGGGCTAGCGGTTACCAAGAGACCCAGTACTTC. Protein sequence: CASSGGASGYQETQYF.

J is TRBJ2-1 and V is TRBV19; TRBD1 aligns across 8 bases. V lost 2 bases, J lost 1 base, and 1 base stayed unmatched. The CDR3 loop spans 15 amino acids. Germline V lookup: CDR1 LNHDA, CDR2 SQIVND (reference sequence). CDR3 sequence: CASSIRTGSYNEQFF. CDR3 coding DNA: TGTGCCAGTAGTATACGGACAGGGTCCTACAATGAGCAGTTCTTC. The full variable domain, with the rest looked up from reference TRBV19 and TRBJ2-1, is DGGITQSPKYLFRKEGQNVTLSCEQNLNHDAMYWYRQDPGQGLRLIYYSQIVNDFQKGDIAEGYSVSREKKESFPLTVTSAQKNPTAFYLCASSIRTGSYNEQFFGPGTRLTVL.